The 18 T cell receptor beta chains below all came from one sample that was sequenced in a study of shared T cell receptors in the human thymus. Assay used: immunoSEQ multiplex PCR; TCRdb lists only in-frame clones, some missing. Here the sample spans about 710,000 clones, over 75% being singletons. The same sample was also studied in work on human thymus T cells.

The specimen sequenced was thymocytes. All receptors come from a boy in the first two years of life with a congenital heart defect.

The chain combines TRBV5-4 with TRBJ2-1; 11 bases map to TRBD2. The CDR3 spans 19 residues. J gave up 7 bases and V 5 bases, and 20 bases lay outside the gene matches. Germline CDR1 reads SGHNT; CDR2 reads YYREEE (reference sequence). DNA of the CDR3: TGTGCCAGCAGGCCCGGACATAGCGGGAGGGCCGGGGGTGGGAATGAGCAGTTCTTC. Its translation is CASRPGHSGRAGGGNEQFF.

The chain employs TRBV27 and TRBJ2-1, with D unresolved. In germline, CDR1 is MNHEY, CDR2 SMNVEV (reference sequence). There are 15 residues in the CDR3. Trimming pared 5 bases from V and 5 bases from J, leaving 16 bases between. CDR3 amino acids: CASSPRSDWDNEQFF. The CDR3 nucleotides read TGTGCCAGCAGTCCAAGAAGCGACTGGGACAATGAGCAGTTCTTC.

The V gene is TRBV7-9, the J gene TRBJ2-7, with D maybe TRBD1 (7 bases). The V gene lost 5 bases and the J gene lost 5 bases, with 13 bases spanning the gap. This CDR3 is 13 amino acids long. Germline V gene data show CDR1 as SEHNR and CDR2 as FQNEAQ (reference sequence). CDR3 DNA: TGTGCCAGCAGCGATCAGGGGGGCAACGAGCAGTACTTC. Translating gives CASSDQGGNEQYF.

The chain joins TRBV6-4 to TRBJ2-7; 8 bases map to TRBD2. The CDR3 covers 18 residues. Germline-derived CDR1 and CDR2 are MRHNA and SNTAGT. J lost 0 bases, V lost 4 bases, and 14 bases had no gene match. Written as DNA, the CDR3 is TGTGCCAGCAGTGCGGGAGGTAGGATAGCGGGAAGCTCCTACGAGCAGTACTTC. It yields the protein CASSAGGRIAGSSYEQYF.

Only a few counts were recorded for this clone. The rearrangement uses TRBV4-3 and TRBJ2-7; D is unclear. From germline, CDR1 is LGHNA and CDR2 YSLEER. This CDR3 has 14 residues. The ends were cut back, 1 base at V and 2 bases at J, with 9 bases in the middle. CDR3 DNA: TGCGCCAGCAGCCAAGTTAAAAGCCCCTACGAGCAGTACTTC. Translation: CASSQVKSPYEQYF.

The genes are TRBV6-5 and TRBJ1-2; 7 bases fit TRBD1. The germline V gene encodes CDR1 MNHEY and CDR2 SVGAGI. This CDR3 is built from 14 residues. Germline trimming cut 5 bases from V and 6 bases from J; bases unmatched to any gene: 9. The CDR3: CASSPQGRGNGYTF. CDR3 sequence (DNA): TGTGCCAGCAGTCCGCAGGGCAGGGGGAATGGCTACACCTTC.

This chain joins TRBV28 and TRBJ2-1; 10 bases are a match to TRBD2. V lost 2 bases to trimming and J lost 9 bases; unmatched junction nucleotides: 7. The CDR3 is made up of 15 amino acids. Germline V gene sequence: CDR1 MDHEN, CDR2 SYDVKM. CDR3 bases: TGTGCCAGCAGTTTAGTGACCGGGACTAGCGCTGAGCAGTTCTTC. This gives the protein CASSLVTGTSAEQFF. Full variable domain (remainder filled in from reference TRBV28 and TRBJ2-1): DVKVTQSSRYLVKRTGEKVFLECVQDMDHENMFWYRQDPGLGLRLIYFSYDVKMKEKGDIPEGYSVSREKKERFSLILESASTNQTSMYLCASSLVTGTSAEQFFGPGTRLTVL.

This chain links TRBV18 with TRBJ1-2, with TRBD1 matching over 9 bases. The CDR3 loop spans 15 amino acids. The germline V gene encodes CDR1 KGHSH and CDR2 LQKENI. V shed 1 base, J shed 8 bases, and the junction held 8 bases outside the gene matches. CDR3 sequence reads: CASSPRDRADWGYTF. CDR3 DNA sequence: TGTGCCAGCTCACCACGGGACAGGGCAGATTGGGGCTACACCTTC.

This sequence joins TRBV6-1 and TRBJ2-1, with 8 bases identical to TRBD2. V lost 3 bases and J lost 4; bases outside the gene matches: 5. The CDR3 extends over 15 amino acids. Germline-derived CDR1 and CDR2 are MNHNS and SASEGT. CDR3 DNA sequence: TGTGCCAGCAGTGATTCTAGCGGGTCGTACAATGAGCAGTTCTTC. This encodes CASSDSSGSYNEQFF.

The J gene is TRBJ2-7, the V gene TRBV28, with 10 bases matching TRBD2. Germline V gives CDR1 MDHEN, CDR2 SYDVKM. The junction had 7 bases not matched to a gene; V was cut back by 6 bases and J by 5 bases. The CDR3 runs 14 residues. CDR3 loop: CASSSSGRGDEQYF. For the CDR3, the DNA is TGTGCCAGCAGCTCTAGCGGGAGAGGGGACGAGCAGTACTTC.

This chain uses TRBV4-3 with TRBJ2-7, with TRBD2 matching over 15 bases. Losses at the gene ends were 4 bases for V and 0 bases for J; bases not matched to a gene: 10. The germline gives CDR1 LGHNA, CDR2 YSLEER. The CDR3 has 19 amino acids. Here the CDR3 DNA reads TGCGCCAGCAGCCTGAGGACTAGCGGGAGGGCCGATAGCTCCTACGAGCAGTACTTC. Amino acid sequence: CASSLRTSGRADSSYEQYF.

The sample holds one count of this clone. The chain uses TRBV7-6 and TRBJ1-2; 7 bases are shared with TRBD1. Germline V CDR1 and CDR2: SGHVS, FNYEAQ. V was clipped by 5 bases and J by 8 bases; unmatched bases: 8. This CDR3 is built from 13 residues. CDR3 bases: TGTGCCAGCAGCCAAAACCAGGGGGGCGGCTACACCTTC. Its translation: CASSQNQGGGYTF.

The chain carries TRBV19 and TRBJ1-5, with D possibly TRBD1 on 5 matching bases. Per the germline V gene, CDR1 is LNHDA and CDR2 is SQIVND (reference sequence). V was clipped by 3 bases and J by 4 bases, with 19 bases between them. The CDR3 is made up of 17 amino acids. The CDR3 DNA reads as TGTGCCAGTAGTATTTCCCTGATCAGACAGACGAATCAGCCCCAGCATTTT. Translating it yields CASSISLIRQTNQPQHF.

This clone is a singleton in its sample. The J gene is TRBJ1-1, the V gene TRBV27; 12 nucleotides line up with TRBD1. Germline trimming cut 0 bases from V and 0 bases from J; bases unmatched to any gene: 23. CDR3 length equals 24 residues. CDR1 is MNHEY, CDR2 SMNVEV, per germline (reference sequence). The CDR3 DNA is TGTGCCAGCAGTTTATCTCCCTACCCCGTGGGACAGGGGGCTTCCTCGCCTATGAACACTGAAGCTTTCTTT. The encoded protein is CASSLSPYPVGQGASSPMNTEAFF.

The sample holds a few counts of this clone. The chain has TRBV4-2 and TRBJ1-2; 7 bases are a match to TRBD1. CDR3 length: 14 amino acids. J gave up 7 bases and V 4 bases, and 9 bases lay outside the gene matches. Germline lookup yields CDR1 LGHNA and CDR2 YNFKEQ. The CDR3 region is CASSRPGGYSGYTF. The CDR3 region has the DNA TGTGCCAGCAGCCGACCAGGGGGGTATAGTGGCTACACCTTC.

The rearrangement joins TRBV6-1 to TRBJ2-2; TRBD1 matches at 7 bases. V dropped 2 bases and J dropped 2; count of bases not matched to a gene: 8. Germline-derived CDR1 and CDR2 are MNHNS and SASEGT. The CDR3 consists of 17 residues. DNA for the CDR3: TGTGCCAGCAGTGAAAGAGAGGACAGGCGAAACACCGGGGAGCTGTTTTTT. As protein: CASSEREDRRNTGELFF.

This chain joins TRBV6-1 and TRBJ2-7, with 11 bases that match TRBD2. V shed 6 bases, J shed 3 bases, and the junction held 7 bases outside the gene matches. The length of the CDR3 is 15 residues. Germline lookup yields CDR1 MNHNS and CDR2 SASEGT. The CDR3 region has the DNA TGTGCCAGCAGGGGGATAGCGGGGGGGCTCTACGAGCAGTACTTC. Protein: CASRGIAGGLYEQYF.

The CDR3 sequence is CASSQDSPNQPQHF. CDR3 DNA sequence: TGTGCCAGCAGCCAGGACAGCCCCAATCAGCCCCAGCATTTT. V is TRBV6-6 and J is TRBJ1-5; a weak D match, TRBD1 (6 bases). Deletions cut 6 bases from V and 3 bases from J, with 12 bases between. Germline V gene data show CDR1 as MNHNY and CDR2 as SVGAGI (reference sequence). There are 14 residues in the CDR3.